This T cell receptor beta chain is from a study of blood T cell repertoires in COVID-19. Under the authors' procedure: How many nucleated cells were present was estimated from reference gene primer amplification. The assay was immunoSEQ multiplex PCR, and TCRdb's table has in-frame clones only and misses some. For V, J and clone size, that table is used; D and trimming come from the DNA. Here the sample spans 150,000 to 200,000 clones, about 83% being singletons. CDR1 is SGHNT, CDR2 YYREEE, per germline (reference sequence). This CDR3 region has 14 residues. Unmatched junction bases numbered 3, after V lost 1 base and J lost 3 bases.

V and J are TRBV5-4 and TRBJ1-2; 7 bases are shared with TRBD1. The sequenced sample was PBMCs or T cells enriched from blood (not recorded which). The clonotype comes from a woman younger than 45 who had been exposed to COVID-19. The CDR3 nucleotides are TGTGCCAGCAGCTTGCGGGGACAGTACTATGGCTACACCTTC. It codes for CASSLRGQYYGYTF.